The next 2 T cell receptor beta chains were all read from a single sample in a study of regulatory T cells in long-lasting Graves disease. Time point reported: persistent/refractory GD, antithyroid drugs over 5 years with positive TRAb. From RNA extracted from PBMCs, the TCR library was made. Assembly of TCR beta libraries relied on iRepertoire HTBI primers together with Arm-PCR of CDR3 regions. TCRdb reprocessed the multiplex PCR reads with MiXCR, giving one entry per CDR3 protein. The sample has fewer than 550,000 distinct CDR3 sequences, approximately 21% seen once; the top ten hold about 6.6%. The sequencing used peripheral blood mononuclear cells (PBMCs), collected when the disease was refractory, from a patient treated with antithyroid drugs. These receptors originate from a female donor with Graves disease.

This clonotype was counted ten times or more. The CDR3 spells CASSERQDDEKLFF. The CDR3 DNA is TGTGCCAGCAGTGAAAGACAGGATGATGAAAAACTGTTTTTT. J is TRBJ1-4 and V is TRBV2; D is perhaps TRBD1 (6 bases). The ends were cut back, 2 bases at V and 6 bases at J, with 10 bases in the middle. The CDR3 is made up of 14 amino acids. Germline V lookup: CDR1 SNHLY, CDR2 FYNNEI.

This clonotype was detected many times. The rearrangement uses TRBV6-1 and TRBJ2-7; D is tentatively TRBD1 or TRBD2 (7 bases each). CDR3 length: 13 residues. Germline assignment: CDR1 MNHNS and CDR2 SASEGT. V shed 7 bases and J shed 8 bases, with 18 bases lying between them. CDR3 DNA: TGTGCCAGCATAAACAGGGGAGGGGGTCAGCAGTACTTC. As protein: CASINRGGGQQYF.